This TCR beta chain originates from a study of CD4 and CD8 cells across lung adenocarcinoma regions. Trimming at V came to 9 bases and at J to 1 base, leaving 10 bases not matched to a gene. The germline CDR1 and CDR2 sequences are MNHEY and SMNVEV (reference sequence). This CDR3 spans 15 amino acids. Samples came from patients with localized non-small cell lung adenocarcinoma. Each CDR3 protein gets one entry after TCRdb re-called the PCR reads with MiXCR. The repertoire has some 7,000 distinct CDR3 sequences, roughly half of them found once; the top ten carry around 43%. The chain links TRBV27 to TRBJ2-5, with 8 bases identical to TRBD2. The sample comprised CD8+ T cells from the center of a lung tumor. This TCR was sampled from a male donor with lung adenocarcinoma. The CD4 and CD8 labels of this study may be unreliable. CDR3 residues: CASRVAGSRQETQYF. The DNA for the CDR3 is TGTGCCAGTCGAGTAGCGGGGAGCCGCCAAGAGACCCAGTACTTC.